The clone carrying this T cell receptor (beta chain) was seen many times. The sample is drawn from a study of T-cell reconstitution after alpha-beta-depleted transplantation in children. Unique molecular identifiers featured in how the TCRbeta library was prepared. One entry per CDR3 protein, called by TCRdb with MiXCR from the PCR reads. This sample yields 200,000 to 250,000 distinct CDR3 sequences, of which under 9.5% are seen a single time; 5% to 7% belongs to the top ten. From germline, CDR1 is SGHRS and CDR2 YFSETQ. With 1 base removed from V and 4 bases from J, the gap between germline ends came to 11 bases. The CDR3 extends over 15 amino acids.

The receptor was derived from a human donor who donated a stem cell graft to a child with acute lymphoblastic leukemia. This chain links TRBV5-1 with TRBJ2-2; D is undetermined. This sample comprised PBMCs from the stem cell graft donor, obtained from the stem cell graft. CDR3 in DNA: TGCGCCAGCAGCTTGAACCCAGGCGGCACCGGGGAGCTGTTTTTT. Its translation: CASSLNPGGTGELFF.